This TCR beta chain was found in a study of T cell changes during pregnancy in multiple sclerosis. Assay: immunoSEQ multiplex PCR; the TCRdb copy retains only in-frame clones and omits some. The repertoire has some 37,000 clones, about 91% of them found once; the top ten carry 9% to 14%. The CDR3 spans 15 residues. From germline, CDR1 is SGHKS and CDR2 YYEKEE (reference sequence). V dropped 1 base and J dropped 2 bases, with 13 bases sitting between them. The material was CD8+ T cells from peripheral blood mononuclear cells, obtained after pregnancy. The chain links TRBV5-5 to TRBJ2-7; TRBD2 might be the D (5 bases). This TCR came from a female donor with multiple sclerosis, enrolled in a pregnancy study. The CDR3 DNA is TGTGCCAGCAGCTTGAGGTTTGAGACTACCTACGAGCAGTACTTC. Amino acids: CASSLRFETTYEQYF.